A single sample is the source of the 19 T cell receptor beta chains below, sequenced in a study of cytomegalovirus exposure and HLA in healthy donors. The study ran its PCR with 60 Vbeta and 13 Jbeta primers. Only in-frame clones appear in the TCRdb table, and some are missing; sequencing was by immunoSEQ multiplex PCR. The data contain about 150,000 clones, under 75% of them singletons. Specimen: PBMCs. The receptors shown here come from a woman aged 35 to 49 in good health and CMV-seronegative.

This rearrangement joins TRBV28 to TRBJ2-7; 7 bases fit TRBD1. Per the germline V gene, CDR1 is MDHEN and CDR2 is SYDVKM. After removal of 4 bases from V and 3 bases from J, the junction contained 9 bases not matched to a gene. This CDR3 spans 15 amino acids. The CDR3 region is CASSSPGGTDYEQYF. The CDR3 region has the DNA TGTGCCAGCAGTTCCCCAGGGGGTACAGACTACGAGCAGTACTTC.

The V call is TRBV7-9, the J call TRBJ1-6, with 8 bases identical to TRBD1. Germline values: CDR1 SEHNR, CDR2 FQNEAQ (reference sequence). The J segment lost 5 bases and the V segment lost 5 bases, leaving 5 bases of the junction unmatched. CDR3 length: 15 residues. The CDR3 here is CASSRQGTDNSPLHF. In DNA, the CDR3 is TGTGCCAGCAGCCGACAGGGGACTGATAATTCACCCCTCCACTTT.

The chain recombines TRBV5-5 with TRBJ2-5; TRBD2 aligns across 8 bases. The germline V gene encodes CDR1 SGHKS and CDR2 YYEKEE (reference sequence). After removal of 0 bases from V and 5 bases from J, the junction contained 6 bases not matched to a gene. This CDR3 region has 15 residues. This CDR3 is CASSLVVSGGETQYF. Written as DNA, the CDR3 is TGTGCCAGCAGCTTGGTGGTGTCGGGGGGGGAGACCCAGTACTTC. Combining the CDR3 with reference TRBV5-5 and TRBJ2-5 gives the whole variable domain DAGVTQSPTHLIKTRGQQVTLRCSPISGHKSVSWYQQVLGQGPQFIFQYYEKEERGRGNFPDRFSARQFPNYSSELNVNALLLGDSALYLCASSLVVSGGETQYFGPGTRLLVL.

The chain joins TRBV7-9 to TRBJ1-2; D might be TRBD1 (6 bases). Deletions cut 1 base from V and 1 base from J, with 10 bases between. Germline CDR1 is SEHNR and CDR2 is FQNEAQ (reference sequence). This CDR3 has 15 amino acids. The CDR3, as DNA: TGTGCCAGCAGCTTAGGTGGACAGAATAACTATGGCTACACCTTC. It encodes CASSLGGQNNYGYTF.

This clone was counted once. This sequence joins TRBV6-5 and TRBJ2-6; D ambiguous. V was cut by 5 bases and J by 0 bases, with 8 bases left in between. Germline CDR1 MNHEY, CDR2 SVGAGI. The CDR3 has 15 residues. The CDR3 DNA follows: TGTGCCAGCAGTAATCAAATCTCTGGGGCCAACGTCCTGACTTTC. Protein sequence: CASSNQISGANVLTF.

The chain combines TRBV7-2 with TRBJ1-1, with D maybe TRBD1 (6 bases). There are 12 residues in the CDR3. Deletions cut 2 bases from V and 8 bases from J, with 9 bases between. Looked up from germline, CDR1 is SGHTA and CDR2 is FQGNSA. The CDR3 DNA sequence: TGTGCCAGCAGCTTAACAGGACAGGAAGCTTTCTTT. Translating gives CASSLTGQEAFF.

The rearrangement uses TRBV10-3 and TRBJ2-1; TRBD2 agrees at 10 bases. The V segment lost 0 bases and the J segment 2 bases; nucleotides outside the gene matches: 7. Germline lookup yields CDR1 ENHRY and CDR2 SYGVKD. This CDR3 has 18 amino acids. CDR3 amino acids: CAISESIQRGGTYNEQFF. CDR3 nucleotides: TGTGCCATCAGTGAGTCGATCCAGCGGGGGGGAACCTACAATGAGCAGTTCTTC.

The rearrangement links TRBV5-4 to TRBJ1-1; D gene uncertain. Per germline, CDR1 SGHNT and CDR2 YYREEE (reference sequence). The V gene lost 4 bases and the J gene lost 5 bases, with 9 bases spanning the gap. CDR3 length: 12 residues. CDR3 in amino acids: CASSLDRTEAFF. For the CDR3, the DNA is TGTGCCAGCAGCCTCGATAGAACTGAAGCTTTCTTT.

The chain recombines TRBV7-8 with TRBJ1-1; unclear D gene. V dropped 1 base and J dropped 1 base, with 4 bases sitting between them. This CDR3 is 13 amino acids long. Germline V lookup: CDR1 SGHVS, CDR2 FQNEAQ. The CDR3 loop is CASSLGRNTEAFF. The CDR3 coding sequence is TGTGCCAGCAGCTTAGGCAGGAACACTGAAGCTTTCTTT. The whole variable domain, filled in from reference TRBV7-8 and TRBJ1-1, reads GAGVSQSPRYKVAKRGQDVALRCDPISGHVSLFWYQQALGQGPEFLTYFQNEAQLDKSGLPSDRFFAERPEGSVSTLKIQRTQQEDSAVYLCASSLGRNTEAFFGQGTRLTVV.

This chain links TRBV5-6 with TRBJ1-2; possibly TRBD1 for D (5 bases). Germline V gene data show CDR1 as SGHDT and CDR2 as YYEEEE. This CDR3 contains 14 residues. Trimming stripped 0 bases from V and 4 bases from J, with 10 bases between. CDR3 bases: TGTGCCAGCAGCTTGGGCCAGGGCTTCTATGGCTACACCTTC. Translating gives CASSLGQGFYGYTF.

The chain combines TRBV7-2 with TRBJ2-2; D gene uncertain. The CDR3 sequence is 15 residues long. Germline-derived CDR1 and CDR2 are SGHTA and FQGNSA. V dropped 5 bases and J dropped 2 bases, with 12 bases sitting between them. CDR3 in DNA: TGTGCCAGCAGCCCCCAAACGGGTAACACCGGGGAGCTGTTTTTT. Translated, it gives CASSPQTGNTGELFF.

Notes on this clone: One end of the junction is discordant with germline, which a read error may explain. The CDR3 loop reads CASRDFSSHNEQFF. The CDR3 DNA sequence: TGTGCCAGCAGGGACTTTTCCTCCCACAATGAGCAGTTCTTC. The gene calls are TRBV2 and TRBJ2-1; tentatively, D is TRBD2 (5 bases). CDR3 length: 14 amino acids. Germline CDR1 SNHLY, CDR2 FYNNEI.

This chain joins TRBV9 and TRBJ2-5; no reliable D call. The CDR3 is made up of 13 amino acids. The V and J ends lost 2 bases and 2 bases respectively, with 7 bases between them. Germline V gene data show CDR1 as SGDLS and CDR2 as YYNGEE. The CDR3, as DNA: TGTGCCAGCAGCGTGCGGCCGCAAGAGACCCAGTACTTC. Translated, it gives CASSVRPQETQYF. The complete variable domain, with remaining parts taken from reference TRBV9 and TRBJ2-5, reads DSGVTQTPKHLITATGQRVTLRCSPRSGDLSVYWYQQSLDQGLQFLIQYYNGEERAKGNILERFSAQQFPDLHSELNLSSLELGDSALYFCASSVRPQETQYFGPGTRLLVL.

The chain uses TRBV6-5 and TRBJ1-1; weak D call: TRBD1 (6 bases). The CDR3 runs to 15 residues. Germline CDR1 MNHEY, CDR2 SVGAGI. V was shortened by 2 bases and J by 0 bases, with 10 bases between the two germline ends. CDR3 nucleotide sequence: TGTGCCAGCAGTTACACGGGACAATTGAACACTGAAGCTTTCTTT. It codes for CASSYTGQLNTEAFF.

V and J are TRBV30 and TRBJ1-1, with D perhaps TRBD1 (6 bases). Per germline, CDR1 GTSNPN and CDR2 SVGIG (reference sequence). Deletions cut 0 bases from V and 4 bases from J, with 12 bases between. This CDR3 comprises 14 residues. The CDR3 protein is CAWSVGGGSTEAFF. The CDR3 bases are TGTGCCTGGAGTGTAGGGGGAGGGAGCACTGAAGCTTTCTTT.

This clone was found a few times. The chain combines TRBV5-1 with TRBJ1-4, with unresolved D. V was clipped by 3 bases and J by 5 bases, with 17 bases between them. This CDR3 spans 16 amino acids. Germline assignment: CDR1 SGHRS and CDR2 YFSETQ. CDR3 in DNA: TGCGCCAGCAGCTATTCCCTCCAAGGCGGAAATGAAAAACTGTTTTTT. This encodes CASSYSLQGGNEKLFF.

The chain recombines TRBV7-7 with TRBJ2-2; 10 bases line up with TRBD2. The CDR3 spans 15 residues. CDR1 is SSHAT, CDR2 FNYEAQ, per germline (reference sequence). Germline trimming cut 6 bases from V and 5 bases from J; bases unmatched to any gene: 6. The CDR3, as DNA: TGTGCCAGCAGTCTAGCGGGGGCGTGGACCGGGGAGCTGTTTTTT. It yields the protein CASSLAGAWTGELFF.

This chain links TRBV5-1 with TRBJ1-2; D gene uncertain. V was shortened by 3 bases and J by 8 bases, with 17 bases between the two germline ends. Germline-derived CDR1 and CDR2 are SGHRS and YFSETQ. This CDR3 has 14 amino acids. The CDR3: CASSSQPWSAGYTF. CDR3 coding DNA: TGCGCCAGCAGCTCTCAGCCGTGGAGTGCAGGCTACACCTTC.

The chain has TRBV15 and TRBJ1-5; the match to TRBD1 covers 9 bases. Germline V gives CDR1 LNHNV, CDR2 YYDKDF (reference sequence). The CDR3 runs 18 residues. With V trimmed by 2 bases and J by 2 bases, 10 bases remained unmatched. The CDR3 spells CATSRPPRRDRGNQPQHF. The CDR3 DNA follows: TGTGCCACCAGCAGACCCCCGCGCCGGGACAGGGGCAATCAGCCCCAGCATTTT. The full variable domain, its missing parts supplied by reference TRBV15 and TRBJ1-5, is DAMVIQNPRYQVTQFGKPVTLSCSQTLNHNVMYWYQQKSSQAPKLLFHYYDKDFNNEADTPDNFQSRRPNTSFCFLDIRSPGLGDTAMYLCATSRPPRRDRGNQPQHFGDGTRLSIL.